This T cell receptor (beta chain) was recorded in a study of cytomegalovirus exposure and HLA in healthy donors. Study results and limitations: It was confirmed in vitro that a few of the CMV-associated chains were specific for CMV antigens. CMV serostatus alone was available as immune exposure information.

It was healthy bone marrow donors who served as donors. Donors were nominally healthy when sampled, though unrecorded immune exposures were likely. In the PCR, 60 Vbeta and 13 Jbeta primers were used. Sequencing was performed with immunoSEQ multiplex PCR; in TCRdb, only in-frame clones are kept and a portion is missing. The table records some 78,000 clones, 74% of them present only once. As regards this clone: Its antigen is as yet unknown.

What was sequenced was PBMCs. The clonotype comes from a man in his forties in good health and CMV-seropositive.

The CDR3 coding sequence is TGTGCCTGCATACACTCTGGAAACACCATATATTTT. This encodes CACIHSGNTIYF. V and J are TRBV30 and TRBJ1-3; no clear D gene. Germline CDR1 GTSNPN, CDR2 SVGIG (reference sequence). V lost 6 bases, J lost 0 bases, and 6 bases lay in between. This CDR3 region has 12 residues.